Given below is one T cell receptor beta chain in context. The entry originates in a study of blood T cell repertoires in COVID-19. About the research overall: Cohort 3 recovery required two negative PCRs, clearance, or symptom resolution. There were acute and convalescent COVID-19 samples, and they came from the United States, Italy and Spain. T cells, B-cell-depleted T cells, or PBMCs supplied cDNA or gDNA.

Under the authors' procedure: Reference gene primer amplification yielded estimated nucleated cell counts. Using immunoSEQ multiplex PCR, the repertoire was profiled, and TCRdb retains in-frame clones only, with some absent. The D gene and trimming were derived from the DNA, and the V and J assignments and clone size from that table. Among fewer than 200,000 clones listed, 85% to 90% were seen once. Sample: PBMCs or T cells enriched from blood (not recorded which). This clonotype was obtained from a middle-aged woman in a cohort exposed to, infected with or recovered from COVID-19 (not recorded which).

CDR3 sequence reads: CASSQDGPQANEKLFF. For the CDR3, the DNA is TGCGCCAGCAGCCAAGATGGGCCGCAGGCGAATGAAAAACTGTTTTTT. The chain has TRBV4-3 and TRBJ1-4; D is unresolved. Trimming took 0 bases from V and 5 from J, leaving 13 bases between them. This CDR3 region has 16 residues. Germline-derived CDR1 and CDR2 are LGHNA and YSLEER.